These 20 T cell receptor beta chains share one sample of origin, sequenced in a study of OX40 agonist ivuxolimab in advanced cancers. Libraries were prepared by immunoSEQ multiplex PCR; TCRdb keeps only in-frame clonotypes and omits some of them. The sample shows 70,000 or so clones, about four fifths of them seen only once. The specimen was CD4+ or CD8+ T cells sorted from blood, collected in a trial of the OX40 agonist ivuxolimab. All receptors come from an adult with an advanced solid tumor such as melanoma, head and neck, liver or kidney cancer.

The J gene is TRBJ2-7, the V gene TRBV5-1; 11 positions match TRBD1. This CDR3 comprises 16 residues. Trimming removed 2 bases from V and 0 bases from J; junction bases left unmatched: 4. CDR1 and CDR2 from the germline V gene are SGHRS and YFSETQ. CDR3 region: CASSLTGQGASYEQYF. CDR3 DNA sequence: TGCGCCAGCAGCTTAACCGGACAGGGGGCCTCCTACGAGCAGTACTTC.

This clone was counted only a few times. This chain's CDR3 is CAITPGQGTNSPLHF. In DNA, the CDR3 is TGTGCCATCACTCCGGGACAGGGGACCAATTCACCCCTCCACTTT. The rearrangement uses TRBV10-3 and TRBJ1-6; TRBD1 agrees at 10 bases. Trimming took 7 bases from V and 7 from J; bases not matched to a gene: 7. CDR3 length: 15 amino acids. Looked up from germline, CDR1 is ENHRY and CDR2 is SYGVKD.

The DNA for the CDR3 is TGCGCCAGCAGCTTGCAACGGACTTCTAACAATGAGCAGTTCTTC. Encoded protein: CASSLQRTSNNEQFF. The J gene is TRBJ2-1, the V gene TRBV5-1, with D possibly matching TRBD2 (5 bases). This CDR3 has 15 amino acids. Per the germline V gene, CDR1 is SGHRS and CDR2 is YFSETQ. The V and J ends lost 1 base and 5 bases respectively, with 13 bases between them.

The CDR3 region has the DNA TGTGCCAGCTCTCCCGGGACAGATACCTACGAGCAGTACTTC. It yields the protein CASSPGTDTYEQYF. This chain joins TRBV18 and TRBJ2-7; 7 positions agree with TRBD1. Germline V lookup: CDR1 KGHSH, CDR2 LQKENI. The V and J ends lost 6 bases and 2 bases, in that order; junction bases with no gene match: 7. The CDR3 runs to 14 residues. Full variable domain (remainder filled in from reference TRBV18 and TRBJ2-7): NAGVMQNPRHLVRRRGQEARLRCSPMKGHSHVYWYRQLPEEGLKFMVYLQKENIIDESGMPKERFSAEFPKEGPSILRIQQVVRGDSAAYFCASSPGTDTYEQYFGPGTRLTVT.

The chain uses TRBV7-2 and TRBJ2-6; possible D gene TRBD2, 5 bases. The length of the CDR3 is 14 residues. The germline V gene has CDR1 SGHTA and CDR2 FQGNSA. Trimming cost V 7 bases and J 0 bases, with 7 bases left between them. The CDR3 reads CASTLASGANVLTF. CDR3 DNA sequence: TGTGCCAGCACCCTAGCCTCTGGGGCCAACGTCCTGACTTTC.

CDR3 loop: CAWSATPEYYGYTF. The CDR3 DNA reads as TGTGCCTGGAGTGCGACCCCCGAATACTATGGCTACACCTTC. This chain joins TRBV30 and TRBJ1-2; no firm D call. The V gene lost 1 base and the J gene lost 3 bases, with 12 bases spanning the gap. Germline V gene data show CDR1 as GTSNPN and CDR2 as SVGIG (reference sequence). The CDR3 extends over 14 amino acids.

V is TRBV12-5 and J is TRBJ2-2, with D hard to call. Trimming stripped 0 bases from V and 8 bases from J, with 4 bases between. The CDR3 spans 12 residues. The germline CDR1 and CDR2 sequences are LGHNT and FRNRAP. DNA of the CDR3: TGTGCTAGTGGTTTGGTACATGGGGAGCTGTTTTTT. Its protein product is CASGLVHGELFF.

This sequence joins TRBV5-1 and TRBJ2-3, with a possible D match to TRBD2 (7 bases). V lost 2 bases to trimming and J lost 6 bases, with 16 bases between them. Germline CDR1 is SGHRS and CDR2 is YFSETQ. The CDR3 has 15 residues. CDR3 nucleotides: TGCGCCAGCAGCTTTAACGGGGGGCTCGGGGATACGCAGTATTTT. Amino acid sequence: CASSFNGGLGDTQYF.

The chain recombines TRBV7-2 with TRBJ2-7; D not certain. Germline CDR1 SGHTA, CDR2 FQGNSA. The CDR3 sequence is 14 residues long. The ends were cut back, 5 bases at V and 2 bases at J, with 13 bases in the middle. The CDR3 loop reads CASSPVIGPYEQYF. CDR3 DNA sequence: TGTGCCAGCAGCCCCGTGATTGGGCCCTACGAGCAGTACTTC.

The V gene is TRBV7-2, the J gene TRBJ1-2; D ambiguous. CDR1 SGHTA and CDR2 FQGNSA come from the germline V gene. The CDR3 extends over 12 amino acids. Trimming took 0 bases from V and 6 from J, leaving 5 bases between them. The CDR3 sequence is CASSLAMDGYTF. As DNA, the CDR3 is TGTGCCAGCAGCTTAGCCATGGATGGCTACACCTTC.

This clone was seen only a few times. The chain couples TRBV7-9 to TRBJ1-1; D perhaps matches TRBD1 (6 bases). Trimming cost V 5 bases and J 1 base, with 11 bases left between them. This CDR3 is built from 14 residues. Germline lookup yields CDR1 SEHNR and CDR2 FQNEAQ (reference sequence). This CDR3 reads CASSPWTENTEAFF. CDR3 coding DNA: TGTGCCAGCAGCCCATGGACAGAGAACACTGAAGCTTTCTTT.

The chain joins TRBV14 to TRBJ1-1, with D possibly TRBD1 on 5 matching bases. The CDR3 sequence is 15 residues long. Trimming pared 0 bases from V and 11 bases from J, leaving 19 bases between. CDR1 SGHDN and CDR2 FVKESK come from the germline V gene. The CDR3: CASSQEERGLLRAFF. CDR3 coding DNA: TGTGCCAGCAGCCAAGAGGAAAGGGGACTCTTGAGGGCTTTCTTT. Supplemented by reference TRBV14 and TRBJ1-1, the full variable domain reads EAGVTQFPSHSVIEKGQTVTLRCDPISGHDNLYWYRRVMGKEIKFLLHFVKESKQDESGMPNNRFLAERTGGTYSTLKVQPAELEDSGVYFCASSQEERGLLRAFFGQGTRLTVV.

The rearrangement uses TRBV7-2 and TRBJ1-1, with unresolved D. CDR1 and CDR2 from the germline V gene are SGHTA and FQGNSA. There are 14 residues in the CDR3. With 1 base removed from V and 4 bases from J, the gap between germline ends came to 10 bases. DNA of the CDR3: TGTGCCAGCAGCTTAGAGGGTAGTGGCACTGAAGCTTTCTTT. This codes for CASSLEGSGTEAFF.

The chain uses TRBV6-1 and TRBJ2-5; D is unclear. The V and J ends lost 4 bases and 2 bases respectively, with 8 bases between them. CDR1 is MNHNS and CDR2 is SASEGT in the germline V gene. CDR3 size: 13 residues. The CDR3, as DNA: TGTGCCAGCAGTGTTTATCTACAAGAGACCCAGTACTTC. This codes for CASSVYLQETQYF.

A note on this clone: A junction boundary mismatches the germline segment, possibly from a read error. V gene TRBV7-9 combines with J gene TRBJ2-4, with D perhaps assigned TRBD1 or TRBD2 (6 bases each). This CDR3 region has 14 residues. From germline, CDR1 is SEHNR and CDR2 FQNEAQ (reference sequence). The CDR3 DNA reads TGTGCCAGCACCTTAGGAGGGGGAGTAACCATTCAGTACTTC. Translation: CASTLGGGVTIQYF.

The chain is built from TRBV6-6 and TRBJ1-5; no clear D. There are 15 residues in the CDR3. From germline, CDR1 is MNHNY and CDR2 SVGAGI (reference sequence). The ends were cut back, 4 bases at V and 4 bases at J, with 14 bases in the middle. The CDR3 DNA reads as TGTGCCAGCAGTTGGGTGAGCAGCCGGAATCAGCCCCAGCATTTT. It yields the protein CASSWVSSRNQPQHF.

The V call is TRBV30, the J call TRBJ1-1; 7 positions match TRBD1. J gave up 3 bases and V 5 bases, and 9 bases lay outside the gene matches. The germline V gene has CDR1 GTSNPN and CDR2 SVGIG (reference sequence). This CDR3 has 14 residues. CDR3 loop: CAWHRQGPYTEAFF. CDR3 nucleotides: TGTGCCTGGCATAGACAGGGCCCCTACACTGAAGCTTTCTTT.

A single count supports this clone. This sequence joins TRBV29-1 and TRBJ2-2, with D possibly matching TRBD2 (6 bases). Germline V gene data show CDR1 as SQVTM and CDR2 as ANQGSEA. The CDR3 totals 14 residues. Between the trimmed V and J ends, which lost 5 bases and 1 base, there was a span of 11 bases. The CDR3: CSVRRDWNTGELFF. CDR3 nucleotides: TGCAGCGTTCGCCGGGACTGGAACACCGGGGAGCTGTTTTTT.

The chain joins TRBV6-1 to TRBJ1-5, with D maybe TRBD1 (5 bases). With 5 bases removed from V and 6 bases from J, the gap between germline ends came to 14 bases. Germline values: CDR1 MNHNS, CDR2 SASEGT. The CDR3 covers 14 residues. The CDR3 loop is CASSSDWGGQPQHF. CDR3 coding DNA: TGTGCCAGCAGTTCCGACTGGGGCGGTCAGCCCCAGCATTTT.

The chain couples TRBV28 to TRBJ2-7; the match to TRBD1 covers 8 bases. CDR1 is MDHEN, CDR2 SYDVKM, per germline. V lost 6 bases and J lost 1; bases outside the gene matches: 5. This CDR3 contains 14 residues. This chain's CDR3 is CASRGQAMSYEQYF. CDR3 nucleotide sequence: TGTGCCAGCAGGGGACAGGCGATGTCCTACGAGCAGTACTTC.